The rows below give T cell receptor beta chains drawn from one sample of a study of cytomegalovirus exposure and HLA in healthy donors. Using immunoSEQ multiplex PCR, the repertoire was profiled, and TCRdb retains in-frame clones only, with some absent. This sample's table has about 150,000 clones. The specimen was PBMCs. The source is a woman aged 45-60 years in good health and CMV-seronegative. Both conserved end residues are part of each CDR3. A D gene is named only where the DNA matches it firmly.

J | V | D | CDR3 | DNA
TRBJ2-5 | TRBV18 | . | CASFRDRQETQYF | TGTGCCAGCTTCCGAGACAGGCAAGAGACCCAGTACTTC
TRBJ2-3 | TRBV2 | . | CASSYSPDTQYF | TGTGCCAGCAGCTATTCTCCAGATACGCAGTATTTT
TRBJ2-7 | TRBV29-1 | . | CSARGLFTGINEQYF | TGCAGCGCTCGAGGATTGTTTACAGGAATCAACGAGCAGTACTTC
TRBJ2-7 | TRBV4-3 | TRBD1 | CASSQDWDSAYEQYF | TGCGCCAGCAGCCAGGACTGGGACAGCGCCTACGAGCAGTACTTC
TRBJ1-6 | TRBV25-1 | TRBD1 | CASSDTGERVLHF | TGTGCCAGCAGTGATACAGGGGAAAGGGTCCTCCACTTT
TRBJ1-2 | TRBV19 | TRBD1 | CASSAPGGKGYGYTF | TGTGCCAGTAGTGCCCCAGGGGGCAAAGGCTATGGCTACACCTTC
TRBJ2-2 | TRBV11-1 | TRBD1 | CASSRDREAGELFF | TGTGCCAGCAGCCGGGACAGGGAGGCCGGGGAGCTGTTTTTT
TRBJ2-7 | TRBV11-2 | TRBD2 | CASSFGGGPTYEQYF | TGTGCCAGCAGCTTCGGGGGGGGACCCACCTACGAGCAGTACTTC
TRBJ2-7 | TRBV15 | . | CATSRDPTGSEQYF | TGTGCCACCAGCAGAGACCCTACAGGGTCCGAGCAGTACTTC
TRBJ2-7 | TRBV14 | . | CASSKERNTAYEQYF | TGTGCCAGCAGCAAAGAGCGGAATACTGCCTACGAGCAGTACTTC
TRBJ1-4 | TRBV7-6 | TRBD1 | CASSLGQGSEKLFF | TGTGCCAGCAGCCTGGGACAGGGCAGTGAAAAACTGTTTTTT
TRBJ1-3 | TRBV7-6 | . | CASSLVRTGNTIYF | TGTGCCAGCAGCTTAGTTCGTACGGGGAACACCATATATTTT
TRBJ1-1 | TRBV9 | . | CASTPSSRTNTEAFF | TGTGCCAGCACCCCTTCGAGCCGCACGAACACTGAAGCTTTCTTT
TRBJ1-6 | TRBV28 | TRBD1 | CASSFGGTANSPLHF | TGTGCCAGCAGTTTTGGGGGGACAGCAAATTCACCCCTCCACTTT
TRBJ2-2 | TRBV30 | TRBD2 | CAWRVAGSGELFF | TGTGCCTGGAGGGTAGCGGGGTCTGGGGAGCTGTTTTTT
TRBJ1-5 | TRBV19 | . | CASSIAPSGASNQPQHF | TGTGCCAGTAGTATAGCCCCGTCAGGGGCTAGCAATCAGCCCCAGCATTTT
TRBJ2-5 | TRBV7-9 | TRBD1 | CASSLGRQGQETQYF | TGTGCCAGCAGCTTAGGACGACAGGGCCAAGAGACCCAGTACTTC
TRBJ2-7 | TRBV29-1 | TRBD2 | CSVSEGLTYEQYF | TGCAGCGTCTCGGAGGGACTAACCTACGAGCAGTACTTC
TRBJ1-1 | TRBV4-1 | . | CASSQVWQAVGGNTEAFF | TGCGCCAGCAGCCAAGTGTGGCAGGCGGTAGGGGGGAACACTGAAGCTTTCTTT
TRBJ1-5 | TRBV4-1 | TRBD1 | CASSQDLQGAQPQHF | TGCGCCAGCAGCCAAGATCTACAGGGGGCTCAGCCCCAGCATTTT
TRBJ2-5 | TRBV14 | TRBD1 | CASSPGTVKETQYF | TGTGCCAGCAGCCCCGGGACAGTAAAAGAGACCCAGTACTTC
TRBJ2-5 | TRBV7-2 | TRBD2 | CASTSGLAGETQYF | TGTGCCAGCACCTCGGGACTAGCCGGGGAGACCCAGTACTTC
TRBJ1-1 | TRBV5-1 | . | CASSLLGGTTEAFF | TGCGCCAGCAGCTTATTAGGAGGCACTACTGAAGCTTTCTTT
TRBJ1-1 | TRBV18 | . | CASSPREGNTEAFF | TGTGCCAGCTCACCTCGGGAGGGAAATACTGAAGCTTTCTTT
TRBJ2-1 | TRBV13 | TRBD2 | CASSPRTSGIYNEQFF | TGTGCCAGCAGCCCCCGGACTAGCGGGATTTACAATGAGCAGTTCTTC
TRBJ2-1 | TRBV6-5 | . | CASRGRLGVNEQFF | TGTGCCAGCAGAGGGAGGCTGGGCGTCAATGAGCAGTTCTTC
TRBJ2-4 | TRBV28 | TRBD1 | CASSLFSGTGGSKNIQYF | TGTGCCAGCAGTTTATTTTCCGGGACAGGGGGGTCCAAAAACATTCAGTACTTC
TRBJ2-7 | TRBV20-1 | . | CSATQSYEQYF | TGCAGTGCTACACAGAGCTACGAGCAGTACTTC
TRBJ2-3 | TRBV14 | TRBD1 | CASSQEQGDTDTQYF | TGTGCCAGCAGCCAAGAACAGGGGGACACGGATACGCAGTATTTT
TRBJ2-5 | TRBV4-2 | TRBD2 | CASSQALGGGETQYF | TGTGCCAGCAGCCAAGCCCTGGGCGGGGGGGAGACCCAGTACTTC
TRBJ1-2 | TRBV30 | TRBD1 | CAFTPGGPFYGYTF | TGTGCTTTCACCCCAGGGGGGCCCTTCTATGGCTACACCTTC
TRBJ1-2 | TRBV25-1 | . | CASSDDRTGNVYGYTF | TGTGCCAGCAGTGATGACAGAACAGGGAATGTCTATGGCTACACCTTC
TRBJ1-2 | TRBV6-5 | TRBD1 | CASSYSGTAYGYTF | TGTGCCAGCAGTTATTCCGGGACAGCCTATGGCTACACCTTC
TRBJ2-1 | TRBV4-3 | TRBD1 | CASSQFGTASRSSDNEQFF | TGCGCCAGCAGCCAATTCGGGACAGCCTCCCGAAGCTCCGACAATGAGCAGTTCTTC
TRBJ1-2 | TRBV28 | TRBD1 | CASSDYSGQSYGYTF | TGTGCCAGCAGTGACTACTCGGGACAGTCCTATGGCTACACCTTC
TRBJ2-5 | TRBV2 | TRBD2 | CASSHRTSGLKETQYF | TGTGCCAGCAGTCATCGGACTAGCGGGTTAAAAGAGACCCAGTACTTC
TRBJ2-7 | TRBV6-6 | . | CASSRTYEQYF | TGTGCCAGCAGTCGGACATACGAGCAGTACTTC
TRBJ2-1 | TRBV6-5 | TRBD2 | CASSFVASGENEQFF | TGTGCCAGCAGTTTCGTAGCTAGCGGGGAGAATGAGCAGTTCTTC
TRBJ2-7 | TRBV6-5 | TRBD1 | CASSYNGQVELGQYF | TGTGCCAGCAGTTACAATGGACAGGTCGAGCTGGGGCAGTACTTC
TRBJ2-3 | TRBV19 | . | CASSIYGRVGTDTQYF | TGTGCCAGTAGTATTTACGGCAGGGTTGGCACAGATACGCAGTATTTT
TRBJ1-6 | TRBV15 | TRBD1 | CATSRERQGSPLHF | TGTGCCACCAGCAGAGAGAGACAGGGGTCACCCCTCCACTTT
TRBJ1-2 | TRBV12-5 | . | CASGLGTGDYGYTF | TGTGCTAGTGGTTTGGGGACCGGGGACTATGGCTACACCTTC
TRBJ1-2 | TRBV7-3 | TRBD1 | CASSSRQGASGYTF | TGTGCCAGCAGCTCGCGACAGGGGGCGAGTGGCTACACCTTC
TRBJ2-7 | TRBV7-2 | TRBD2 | CASSLGLADSYEQYF | TGTGCCAGCAGCTTAGGGCTAGCGGACTCCTACGAGCAGTACTTC
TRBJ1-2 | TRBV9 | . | CASSSLARAGYGYTF | TGTGCCAGCAGCAGCCTGGCGAGGGCCGGGTATGGCTACACCTTC
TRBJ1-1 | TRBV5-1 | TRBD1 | CASSLGTGQGMNTEAFF | TGCGCCAGCAGCTTGGGGACGGGACAGGGTATGAACACTGAAGCTTTCTTT
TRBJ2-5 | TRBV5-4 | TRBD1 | CASTTQGARETQYF | TGTGCCAGCACCACACAGGGGGCGCGGGAGACCCAGTACTTC
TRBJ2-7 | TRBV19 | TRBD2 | CASSMTSGRAQDEQYF | TGTGCCAGTAGTATGACTAGCGGGAGGGCCCAGGACGAGCAGTACTTC